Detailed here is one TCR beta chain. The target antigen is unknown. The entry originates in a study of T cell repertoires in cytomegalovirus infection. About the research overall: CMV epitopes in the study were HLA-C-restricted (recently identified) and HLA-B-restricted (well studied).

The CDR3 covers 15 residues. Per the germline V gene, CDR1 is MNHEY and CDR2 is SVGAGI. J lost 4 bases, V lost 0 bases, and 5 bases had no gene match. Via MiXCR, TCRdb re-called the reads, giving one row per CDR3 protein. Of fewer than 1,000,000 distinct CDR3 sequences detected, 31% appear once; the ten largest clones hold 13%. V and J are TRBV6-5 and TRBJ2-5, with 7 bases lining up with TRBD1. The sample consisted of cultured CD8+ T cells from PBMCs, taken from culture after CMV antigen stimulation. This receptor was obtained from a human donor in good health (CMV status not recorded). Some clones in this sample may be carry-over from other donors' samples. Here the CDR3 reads CASSYSRTGGETQYF. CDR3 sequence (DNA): TGTGCCAGCAGTTACTCAAGGACAGGCGGAGAGACCCAGTACTTC.